This record looks at one TCR beta chain sequence and its context. The sample holds one count of this clone. Its antigen is still unknown. Base-call qualities are not available, and no considerably larger clone is one nucleotide away. The sample comes from a study of blood T cell repertoires in COVID-19 (dated by TCRdb to the early 2020s). For the study in its entirety: Collaborator samples came from the United States, Italy and Spain and covered acute and convalescent phases of COVID-19. The material from the prospective study consisted of cDNA or gDNA derived from T cells, B-cell-depleted T cells, or PBMCs. Subjects who had been exposed to COVID-19, were actively infected with it, or had recovered from it provided the deeply sampled blood TCRbeta repertoires that made up the dataset. The repertoires were released in a freely available public database meant as a resource for research on the immune response to SARS-CoV-2. Samples were obtained from the ongoing ImmuneRACE study (first 160 participants) and from over a thousand subjects provided by 6 global collaborators. A de-identified subject ID, COVID-19 status, age in years and sex were almost always included in the sample metadata. Where available, HLA class I and class II types were obtained from metadata supplied by the sample provider rather than from assay-based typing.

V lost 5 bases and J lost 0 bases; the stretch between them is 14 bases long. CDR1 is given as GTSNPN and CDR2 as SVGIG, both from the germline V gene (reference sequence). The CDR3 contains 14 residues, cysteine and phenylalanine counted. Only CDR3 DNA remains: 42 bases, in frame from the first base. Findings and caveats that apply to the study as a whole: Clinical and demographic metadata were provided uncurated, with the amount varying by source and participant.

Each collaborating institution followed its own protocols to collect whole blood in K2EDTA tubes. For TCRbeta analysis, collaborators shipped samples in one of three forms: frozen whole blood, isolated PBMCs, or DNA extracted from either of those sample types. TCRbeta CDR3 regions were amplified from genomic DNA using the immunoSEQ Assay, a bias-controlled multiplex PCR. The authors processed their data as follows. Nucleated cell counts per sample were estimated from amplification of reference gene primers within the assay. To quantify the absolute abundance of each unique TCRbeta CDR3 rearrangement, sequence reads were collapsed and filtered. Productive Simpson clonality was computed per sample as the square root of Simpson's diversity index over productive rearrangements. TCRdb provides this immuneACCESS table in a form limited to in-frame rearrangements. Some clones are lacking; in checked studies, under half of them reflect an unresolved V gene, and why the rest are absent is not known. That table furnishes V, J and clone size, whereas the DNA furnished D and trimming. Here the sample has roughly 500,000 clones; roughly 85% occur a single time. The top ten hold 3.2% of the sample.

The source is a human donor in a cohort sampled during active COVID-19. Sequenced: peripheral blood. Recombination linked TRBV30 to TRBJ2-7, with a weak D call of TRBD2 (5 bases match). The nucleotides are TGTGCCTGGCGACCTAGCTCGGACTCCTACGAGCAGTACTTC. This yields the protein CAWRPSSDSYEQYF. The full variable domain, with segments outside the CDR3 supplied by the reference TRBV30 and TRBJ2-7 proteins, appears as SQTIHQWPATLVQPVGSPLSLECTVEGTSNPNLYWYRQAAGRGLQLLFYSVGIGQISSEVPQNLSASRPQDRQFILSSKKLLLSDSGFYLCAWRPSSDSYEQYFGPGTRLTVT.